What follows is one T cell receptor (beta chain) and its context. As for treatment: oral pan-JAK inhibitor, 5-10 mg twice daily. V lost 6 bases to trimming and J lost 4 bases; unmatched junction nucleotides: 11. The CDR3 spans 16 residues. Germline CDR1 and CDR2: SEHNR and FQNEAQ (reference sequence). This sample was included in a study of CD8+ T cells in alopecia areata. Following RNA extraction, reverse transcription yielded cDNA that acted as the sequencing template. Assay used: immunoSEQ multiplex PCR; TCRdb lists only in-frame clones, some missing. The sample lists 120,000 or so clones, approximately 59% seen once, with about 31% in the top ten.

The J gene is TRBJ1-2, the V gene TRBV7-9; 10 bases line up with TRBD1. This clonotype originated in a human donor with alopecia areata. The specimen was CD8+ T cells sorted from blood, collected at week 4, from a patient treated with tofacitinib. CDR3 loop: CASRTGQGRGIYGYTF. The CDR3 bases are TGTGCCAGCAGAACGGGACAGGGGAGGGGAATCTATGGCTACACCTTC. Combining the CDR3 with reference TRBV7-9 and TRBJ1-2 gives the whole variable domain DTGVSQNPRHKITKRGQNVTFRCDPISEHNRLYWYRQTLGQGPEFLTYFQNEAQLEKSRLLSDRFSAERPKGSFSTLEIQRTEQGDSAMYLCASRTGQGRGIYGYTFGSGTRLTVV.